This TCR beta chain was captured by sequencing in a study of T cell changes during pregnancy in multiple sclerosis. Measured with immunoSEQ multiplex PCR; TCRdb has only the in-frame clones, and not every one. This sample has roughly 75,000 clones, with approximately 91% found just once. This CDR3 spans 19 amino acids. The source of this sequence is a female donor with multiple sclerosis, enrolled in a pregnancy study. The starting material was peripheral blood, obtained before pregnancy. The V and J genes are TRBV21-1 and TRBJ2-5; TRBD1 is the table's D call and was not checked against the DNA. TRBV21-1 is noted as a pseudogene. The CDR3 DNA is TGTGCCAGCAGCAAAGAATGGGGACACCGGGACAGAAGAGAAGAGACCCAGTACTTC. Its protein product is CASSKEWGHRDRREETQYF.